Below, 12 T cell receptor beta chains from the same sample are listed, as sequenced in a study of T cell clonality in common variable immunodeficiency. Measured with immunoSEQ multiplex PCR; TCRdb has only the in-frame clones, and not every one. The sample was found to contain roughly 60,000 clones, and every one recurs. The source material was peripheral blood mononuclear cells. These receptor sequences come from a person between 18 and 70 years old in good health.

This clone appeared many times. The read gets to within 3 residues of the CDR3 end, and the germline J gene fills in the rest. The J gene is TRBJ2-3, the V gene TRBV7-6; TRBD1 aligns across 8 bases. There are 15 residues in the CDR3. CDR1 and CDR2 from the germline V gene are SGHVS and FNYEAQ. Losses at the gene ends were 4 bases for V and 3 bases for J; bases not matched to a gene: 6. CDR3 DNA, as far as it was read: TGTGCCAGCAGCTCTCGGACAGGGTCTACAGATACG. This codes for CASSSRTGSTDT. From start to end, the CDR3 is CASSSRTGSTDTQYF. Full variable domain (remainder filled in from reference TRBV7-6 and TRBJ2-3): GAGVSQSPRYKVTKRGQDVALRCDPISGHVSLYWYRQALGQGPEFLTYFNYEAQQDKSGLPNDRFSAERPEGSISTLTIQRTEQRDSAMYRCASSSRTGSTDTQYFGPGTRLTVL.

A note on this clone: Relative to the germline gene, one junction end is altered; a read error may explain this. Read coverage stops 3 residues before the CDR3 terminus; the germline J gene supplies the remainder. The sample has other DNA sequences that encode this CDR3 too. The rearrangement uses TRBV20-1 and TRBJ2-7, with TRBD1 matching 8 bases. The germline CDR1 and CDR2 sequences are DFQATT and SNEGSKA (reference sequence). This CDR3 has 15 residues. Incomplete CDR3 DNA: TGCAGTGCCAGAGAATACCGGACAGGGTCGGACGAG. The encoded protein is CSAREYRTGSDE. The complete CDR3 protein is CSAREYRTGSDEQYF.

This clone was recorded at least ten times. The read terminates 3 residues before the CDR3 end, so the remaining end is supplied by the germline J gene. This sequence joins TRBV30 and TRBJ2-1, with D uncertain. Germline CDR1 and CDR2: GTSNPN and SVGIG (reference sequence). V was trimmed by 2 bases and J by 6 bases, leaving 11 bases between them. The CDR3 has 13 residues. The sequenced CDR3 bases are TGTGCCTGGAGTTCCTCGAGCATCAATGAG. Translated, it gives CAWSSSSINE. The complete CDR3 protein is CAWSSSSINEQFF.

This clone was counted ten times or more. The read falls 3 residues short of the CDR3 end, and the missing part is taken from the germline J gene. The chain employs TRBV18 and TRBJ1-5; D perhaps matches TRBD1 (6 bases). The CDR3 consists of 16 residues. Germline CDR1 KGHSH, CDR2 LQKENI. The V end was cut by 3 bases, the J end by 2 bases, with 14 bases between. The CDR3 DNA, read in part, is TGTGCCAGCTCACCTCAACAGGGAACGGGCAATCAGCCC. Protein product: CASSPQQGTGNQP. The CDR3 in its entirety is CASSPQQGTGNQPQHF.

As to this clone: The read finishes 3 residues shy of the CDR3 end, and the germline J gene is used to complete it. This sequence joins TRBV2 and TRBJ1-6, with 7 bases aligning to TRBD1. Germline V gives CDR1 SNHLY, CDR2 FYNNEI. With 4 bases clipped from V and 8 bases from J, the junction kept 5 bases outside the gene matches. The CDR3 totals 14 residues. This CDR3 reads CASSGQGGDSPLHF. The sequenced part of the CDR3 DNA is TGTGCCAGCAGTGGACAGGGAGGGGATTCACCC.

Note on this clone: The read comes to an end 3 residues before the CDR3 does, leaving the germline J gene to fill in the end. The gene calls are TRBV27 and TRBJ2-7, with D uncertain. The CDR3 has 11 residues. V was cut by 5 bases and J by 3 bases, with 5 bases left in between. Germline CDR1 MNHEY, CDR2 SMNVEV (reference sequence). Here the CDR3 reads CASSHHYEQYF. The CDR3 DNA, read in part, is TGTGCCAGCAGTCATCACTACGAG.

This clone was seen many times. The missing CDR3 end, 3 residues past where the read stops, is filled in from the germline J gene. The genes are TRBV6-1 and TRBJ1-4; no reliable D call. Germline CDR1 is MNHNS and CDR2 is SASEGT. The CDR3 covers 16 residues. Deletions cut 2 bases from V and 2 bases from J, with 12 bases between. CDR3 region: CASSELKASTNEKLFF. The part of the CDR3 DNA that was read is TGTGCCAGCAGTGAATTAAAGGCTTCGACTAATGAAAAA.

There are many counts of this clone. Read coverage stops 3 residues before the CDR3 terminus; the germline J gene supplies the remainder. The chain links TRBV6-4 to TRBJ2-3; D not resolved. The CDR3 is 14 residues long. Trimming took off 3 bases at V and 8 bases at J, with 15 bases between the two ends. Germline values: CDR1 MRHNA, CDR2 SNTAGT. CDR3 bases read: TGTGCCAGCAGTGAACTACAATGTTGGGTTACG. Translation gives CASSELQCWVT. The CDR3, in full, reads CASSELQCWVTQYF.

This clone was counted many times. One end of the junction is discordant with germline, which a read error may explain. The read is 3 residues too short to cover the CDR3 end, so that end is filled in from the germline J gene. The V gene is TRBV4-2, the J gene TRBJ2-7; 7 bases are a match to TRBD2. The CDR3 is 15 residues long. Germline assignment: CDR1 LGHNA and CDR2 YNFKEQ. The DNA read from the CDR3 is TGCGCCAGCAGCCAAGGTTCTAGCGGAACCTACGAG. Protein product: CASSQGSSGTYE. In full, the CDR3 is CASSQGSSGTYEQYF.

This clone was seen at least ten times. The CDR3 end is not reached by the read, which stops 3 residues before it; the germline J gene fills it in. V gene TRBV20-1 combines with J gene TRBJ2-1; 9 nucleotides match TRBD2. In germline, CDR1 is DFQATT, CDR2 SNEGSKA (reference sequence). Trimming removed 0 bases from V and 4 bases from J; junction bases left unmatched: 7. The CDR3 is 16 amino acids. CDR3 bases read: TGCAGTGCTAGAGACCCCACTAGCGGGCCTTACAATGAG. As protein: CSARDPTSGPYNE. The full CDR3 reads CSARDPTSGPYNEQFF.

This clone occurred many times. Read data end 3 residues before the CDR3 end; the end is taken from the germline J gene. This chain links TRBV30 with TRBJ2-2; 8 bases align to TRBD2. V was pared by 4 bases and J by 5 bases, with 6 bases of the junction left unmatched. The germline CDR1 and CDR2 sequences are GTSNPN and SVGIG (reference sequence). The CDR3 loop spans 14 amino acids. CDR3 DNA, as far as it was read: TGTGCCTGGAATACAGCGGGAGTTACCGGGGAG. As protein: CAWNTAGVTGE. In full, the CDR3 reads CAWNTAGVTGELFF.

This clone was recorded at least ten times. Read sequence stops 3 residues before the CDR3 end, and the germline J gene provides the missing end. This sequence joins TRBV6-2 or TRBV6-3 and TRBJ1-1; D gene uncertain. From germline, CDR1 is MNHEY and CDR2 SVGEGT. V gave up 0 bases and J gave up 0 bases, with 5 bases separating them. CDR3 size: 14 residues. CDR3 DNA, as far as it was read: TGTGCCAGCAGTTACTCGACAATGAACACTGAA. Translation gives CASSYSTMNTE. The entire CDR3 protein is CASSYSTMNTEAFF.